This TCR beta chain is drawn from a study of shared clonotypes between healthy human individuals. Study overall: Three plates each covered CD4 naive and memory; CD8 naive two, CD8 memory one. Findings of the study overall: Among non-shared clonotypes, generation probabilities were lower than among those shared by all four donors. Among donors, the sharing of clonotypes was expected to be influenced by sequencing depth.

Note on this clone: Antigen: not known.

TCRdb keeps only in-frame clones here, not all; method: immunoSEQ multiplex PCR. The sample comprises about 2.1 million clones, 85% to 95% of which are singletons, and around 1.7% rests with the top ten. It was CD45RO-negative cells, positively selected for CCR7, that made up naive CD8 cells, with terminally differentiated effector memory CD45RA+ cells excluded. V was pared by 6 bases and J by 7 bases, with 19 bases between. Per the germline V gene, CDR1 is LNHDA and CDR2 is SQIVND (reference sequence). The CDR3 loop spans 15 amino acids. Sequencing was performed on naive CD8+ T cells from PBMCs. The gene calls are TRBV19 and TRBJ1-3, with D perhaps matching TRBD1 (5 bases). The clonotype originates from a man aged 18 to 30 in good health. Some clones in this sample may be carry-over from other donors' samples. CDR3: CASSLPGPGLNTIYF. CDR3 coding DNA: TGTGCCAGTAGCCTACCGGGGCCAGGGCTCAACACCATATATTTT.